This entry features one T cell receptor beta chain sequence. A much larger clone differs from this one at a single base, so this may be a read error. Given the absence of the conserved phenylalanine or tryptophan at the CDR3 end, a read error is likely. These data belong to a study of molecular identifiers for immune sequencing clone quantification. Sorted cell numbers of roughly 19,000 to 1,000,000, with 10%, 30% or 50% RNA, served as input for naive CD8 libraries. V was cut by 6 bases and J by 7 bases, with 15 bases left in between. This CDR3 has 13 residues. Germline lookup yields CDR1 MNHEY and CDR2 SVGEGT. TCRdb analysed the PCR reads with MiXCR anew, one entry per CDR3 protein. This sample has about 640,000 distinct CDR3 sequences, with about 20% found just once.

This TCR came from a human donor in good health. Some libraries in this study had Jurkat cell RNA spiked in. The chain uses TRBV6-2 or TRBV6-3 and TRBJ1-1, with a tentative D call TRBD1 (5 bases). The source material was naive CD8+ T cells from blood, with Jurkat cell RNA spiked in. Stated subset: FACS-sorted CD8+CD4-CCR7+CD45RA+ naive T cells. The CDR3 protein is CASSRDLRDEAFS. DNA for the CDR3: TGTGCCAGCAGCCGGGACCTGAGGGATGAAGCTTTCTCT.